These T cell receptor beta chains were read from a single sample in a study of blood T cell repertoires in COVID-19. Clones were sequenced by immunoSEQ multiplex PCR, and TCRdb holds only the in-frame ones, with some missing. Here the sample spans just over 60,000 clones, over 75% being singletons. Sample: peripheral blood. The receptors were sampled from a man in his sixties with acute or convalescent COVID-19. CDR3s include the opening cysteine and the closing phenylalanine or tryptophan.

V gene | CDR3 protein
TRBV7-9 | CASSFTGAYYEQYF
TRBV4-1 | CASSPPGVGRAFF
TRBV7-2 | CASSLRREASYEQYF
TRBV27 | CASSLDGRAPGELFF
TRBV7-2 | CASSLRPPGLNTEAFF
TRBV28 | CASSLVTYSNQPQHF
TRBV11-2 | CASSLTGGTEAFF
TRBV29-1 | CSVGGQSNQPQHF
TRBV27 | CASSLWTGWNSPLHF
TRBV28 | CVSSLSTGLGNSPLHF
TRBV2 | CASSTRQGNTGELFF
TRBV10-1 | CASSVDRGKNTQYF
TRBV5-8 | CASSFETGVYEQYF
TRBV5-6 | CASITQGYNEQFF
TRBV28 | CASSSRGRGEKLFF
TRBV19 | CASKTRGSGANVLTF
TRBV29-1 | CSVKDPQGVDEQFF
TRBV5-4 | CASSPTSGLYNEQFF
TRBV28 | CASSILRGVGTGELFF
TRBV6-5 | CASRPAGSYGYTF
TRBV29-1 | CSVDVGGTWYGYTF
TRBV19 | CASSWTVTSTDTQYF
TRBV5-6 | CASSSGFTYEQYF
TRBV14 | CASSQARLAGGYNEQFF
TRBV10-3 | CAAAGQGLNYGYTF
TRBV5-1 | CASSVTLAGVTDTQYF
TRBV2 | CASSQRDRGTGELFF
TRBV7-9 | CASSLNLRDEQYF
TRBV25-1 | CASSVPEEQYF
TRBV4-3 | CASSQAGTGMVGTNEKLFF
TRBV5-1 | CASSSRTGMNTGELFF
TRBV5-8 | CASRSRTRSGEQFF
TRBV11-2 | CASSPRTGPTLSSGNTIYF
TRBV6-1 | CASREDRRSGYTF
TRBV4-2 | CASSQFGAGGAYEQYF
TRBV7-8 | CASSSRLAGFINEQFF
TRBV18 | CASSPRVNSPLHF
TRBV27 | CASSGRDRGRNTEAFF